These 25 T cell receptor beta chains were all obtained from the same sample, sequenced in a study of shared clonotypes between healthy human individuals. Assay: immunoSEQ multiplex PCR; the TCRdb copy retains only in-frame clones and omits some. Among more than 2 million clones listed, 85% to 95% were seen once. Sequenced input: naive CD4+ T cells sorted from blood. Subset noted: CD45RA+ positively selected. The receptors shown here come from a man aged 18 to 29 in good health.

V and J are TRBV6-6 and TRBJ2-2; no firm D call. This CDR3 region has 12 residues. Trimming removed 7 bases at V and 6 bases at J, with 9 bases between. CDR1 and CDR2 (germline): MNHNY, SVGAGI (reference sequence). CDR3 residues: CASNSAAGELFF. In DNA form, the CDR3 reads TGTGCCAGCAACAGTGCGGCCGGGGAGCTGTTTTTT.

The chain carries TRBV15 and TRBJ2-7; D might be TRBD2 (5 bases). Germline values: CDR1 LNHNV, CDR2 YYDKDF (reference sequence). Trimming shortened V by 1 base and J by 5 bases, and 12 bases separated the two germline ends. The CDR3 extends over 14 amino acids. The DNA of the CDR3 is TGTGCCACCAGCAGAGTCAAGACGGGAAACGAGCAGTACTTC. It translates to CATSRVKTGNEQYF.

The chain carries TRBV10-1 and TRBJ2-5; unclear D gene. The CDR3 has 14 residues. The V gene lost 1 base and the J gene lost 9 bases, with 15 bases spanning the gap. Germline V gives CDR1 WNHNN, CDR2 SYGVQD (reference sequence). This CDR3 is CASSELQSDAAQYF. In nucleotides, the CDR3 is TGCGCCAGCAGTGAGTTACAGTCAGATGCGGCCCAGTACTTC.

Of note for this clone: This specimen includes other DNA sequences encoding the same CDR3. V gene TRBV7-9 combines with J gene TRBJ2-7; D might be TRBD1 (5 bases). Trimming removed 6 bases at V and 3 bases at J, with 6 bases between. Germline V gene data show CDR1 as SEHNR and CDR2 as FQNEAQ (reference sequence). This CDR3 has 11 residues. The CDR3 loop is CASSRGYEQYF. DNA for the CDR3: TGTGCCAGCAGTAGGGGCTACGAGCAGTACTTC.

This chain links TRBV9 with TRBJ1-6; possibly TRBD1 for D (5 bases). With 2 bases removed from V and 9 bases from J, the gap between germline ends came to 15 bases. The CDR3 sequence is 15 residues long. CDR1 SGDLS and CDR2 YYNGEE come from the germline V gene. DNA of the CDR3: TGTGCCAGCAGCGTGGACCCTCGGAGGGGTTCACCCCTCCACTTT. This gives the protein CASSVDPRRGSPLHF.

The V gene is TRBV5-1, the J gene TRBJ1-2; 8 bases fit TRBD1. This CDR3 is 16 amino acids long. Germline CDR1 is SGHRS and CDR2 is YFSETQ. The ends lost 0 bases at V and 8 bases at J; junction bases unmatched: 12. This CDR3 is CASSLVQGAIPLGYTF. CDR3 DNA: TGCGCCAGCAGCTTGGTCCAGGGGGCTATCCCCTTAGGCTACACCTTC.

The J gene is TRBJ2-5, the V gene TRBV6-1; TRBD2 matches at 11 bases. CDR3 length equals 14 residues. Germline CDR1 MNHNS, CDR2 SASEGT. The junction had 5 bases not matched to a gene; V was cut back by 6 bases and J by 5 bases. The CDR3 spells CASRATSGSETQYF. CDR3 sequence (DNA): TGTGCCAGCAGGGCTACTAGCGGGAGTGAGACCCAGTACTTC.

J is TRBJ1-6 and V is TRBV10-3, with no clear D. Germline assignment: CDR1 ENHRY and CDR2 SYGVKD. V lost 3 bases and J 0 bases, leaving 9 bases between the germline ends. The CDR3 has 16 amino acids. CDR3 residues: CAISEPDSSYNSPLHF. DNA of the CDR3: TGTGCCATCAGTGAACCGGATAGCTCCTATAATTCACCCCTCCACTTT.

With respect to this clone: The sample has other DNA sequences that encode this CDR3 too. The chain recombines TRBV18 with TRBJ1-2, with D perhaps matching TRBD1 (6 bases). The CDR3 runs to 13 residues. Germline CDR1 reads KGHSH; CDR2 reads LQKENI. V was clipped by 3 bases and J by 2 bases, with 7 bases between them. CDR3 in amino acids: CASSPGQNYGYTF. The CDR3, as DNA: TGTGCCAGCTCACCCGGACAGAACTATGGCTACACCTTC.

In its sample, this clone was seen once. The chain carries TRBV7-9 and TRBJ1-1; no reliable D call. The CDR3 is 12 amino acids. CDR1 and CDR2 from the germline V gene are SEHNR and FQNEAQ (reference sequence). V was trimmed by 4 bases and J by 9 bases, leaving 12 bases between them. The CDR3: CASSSLGVKAFF. DNA for the CDR3: TGTGCCAGCAGCTCCTTGGGTGTAAAAGCTTTCTTT. The variable domain in full, with the rest retrieved from reference TRBV7-9 and TRBJ1-1, is DTGVSQNPRHKITKRGQNVTFRCDPISEHNRLYWYRQTLGQGPEFLTYFQNEAQLEKSRLLSDRFSAERPKGSFSTLEIQRTEQGDSAMYLCASSSLGVKAFFGQGTRLTVV.

The V gene is TRBV9, the J gene TRBJ2-1; weak D call: TRBD2 (7 bases). The CDR3 contains 14 residues. V lost 4 bases and J 12 bases, leaving 20 bases between the germline ends. CDR1 is SGDLS and CDR2 is YYNGEE in the germline V gene. Written as DNA, the CDR3 is TGTGCCAGCAGCCCCACGGGGGGCAGGGTGGGGCAGTTCTTC. Translated: CASSPTGGRVGQFF. The whole variable domain, remainder taken from reference TRBV9 and TRBJ2-1, is DSGVTQTPKHLITATGQRVTLRCSPRSGDLSVYWYQQSLDQGLQFLIQYYNGEERAKGNILERFSAQQFPDLHSELNLSSLELGDSALYFCASSPTGGRVGQFFGPGTRLTVL.

V gene TRBV15 combines with J gene TRBJ1-3; TRBD1 matches 8 bases. The CDR3 is made up of 15 amino acids. Trimming at V came to 4 bases and at J to 2 bases, leaving 4 bases not matched to a gene. Looked up from germline, CDR1 is LNHNV and CDR2 is YYDKDF (reference sequence). CDR3 in amino acids: CATSMDRVPGNTIYF. CDR3 bases: TGTGCCACCAGCATGGACAGGGTCCCTGGAAACACCATATATTTT.

In DNA form, the CDR3 reads TGTGCCAGTACCTCTAACAGGGGCGGTCAGCCCCAGCATTTT. Its translation is CASTSNRGGQPQHF. The genes are TRBV19 and TRBJ1-5; TRBD1 matches 7 bases. The CDR3 sequence is 14 residues long. Germline trimming cut 7 bases from V and 6 bases from J; bases unmatched to any gene: 9. The germline CDR1 and CDR2 sequences are LNHDA and SQIVND (reference sequence).

The CDR3 reads CASSQRTGKGYGYTF. The CDR3 bases are TGTGCCAGCAGCCAACGGACAGGGAAGGGTTATGGCTACACCTTC. The V and J genes are TRBV13 and TRBJ1-2; 8 bases line up with TRBD1. J was trimmed by 5 bases and V by 5 bases; bases with no gene match: 10. The germline V gene has CDR1 PRHDT and CDR2 FYEKMQ (reference sequence). This CDR3 is 15 amino acids long.

V usage is TRBV7-8 and J usage is TRBJ1-5, with D uncertain. The CDR3 is made up of 14 amino acids. Germline V gene sequence: CDR1 SGHVS, CDR2 FQNEAQ. Trimming shortened V by 5 bases and J by 7 bases, and 15 bases separated the two germline ends. As DNA, the CDR3 is TGTGCCAGCAGCGGAGGGCTCCTAGGACAGCCCCAGCATTTT. This sequence encodes CASSGGLLGQPQHF.

The V and J genes are TRBV15 and TRBJ2-7; 7 bases agree with TRBD2. The CDR3 has 13 residues. Losses at the gene ends were 5 bases for V and 2 bases for J; bases not matched to a gene: 3. Germline CDR1 and CDR2: LNHNV and YYDKDF (reference sequence). The CDR3 sequence: CATSGGGTYEQYF. In DNA form, the CDR3 reads TGTGCCACCAGCGGGGGAGGGACCTACGAGCAGTACTTC.

Only one count was recorded for this clone. This chain joins TRBV5-1 and TRBJ2-4, with D perhaps being TRBD1 or TRBD2 (6 bases each). This CDR3 has 15 amino acids. Germline values: CDR1 SGHRS, CDR2 YFSETQ. Trimming removed 3 bases from V and 1 base from J, with 11 bases in between. CDR3 region: CASSSSGAAKNIQYF. The CDR3 coding sequence is TGCGCCAGCAGCTCCTCGGGGGCGGCCAAAAACATTCAGTACTTC.

This clone was picked up one time. The chain combines TRBV4-3 with TRBJ1-1; tentatively, D is TRBD1 (6 bases). CDR1 and CDR2 from the germline V gene are LGHNA and YSLEER. V was clipped by 3 bases and J by 3 bases, with 17 bases between them. This CDR3 is built from 16 residues. CDR3 protein: CASSHAGGGGDTEAFF. Written as DNA, the CDR3 is TGCGCCAGCAGCCATGCCGGAGGGGGTGGGGACACTGAAGCTTTCTTT.

The chain uses TRBV19 and TRBJ2-7, with D perhaps matching TRBD2 (6 bases). This CDR3 comprises 13 residues. Germline loops: CDR1 LNHDA, CDR2 SQIVND (reference sequence). With 9 bases removed from V and 0 bases from J, the gap between germline ends came to 12 bases. CDR3 region: CASRDGGSYEQYF. In DNA form, the CDR3 reads TGTGCCAGCCGGGACGGGGGCTCCTACGAGCAGTACTTC.

The chain uses TRBV18 and TRBJ2-2, with D unclear. The ends were cut back, 5 bases at V and 5 bases at J, with 12 bases in the middle. CDR3 length: 14 residues. Germline V lookup: CDR1 KGHSH, CDR2 LQKENI. This CDR3 is CASSTMDGTGELFF. The CDR3 region has the DNA TGTGCCAGCTCAACCATGGACGGAACCGGGGAGCTGTTTTTT.

A single count supports this clone. The V call is TRBV5-8, the J call TRBJ1-2, with a tentative D call TRBD1 (6 bases). The CDR3 has 15 amino acids. V lost 4 bases, J lost 2 bases, and 15 bases lay in between. Per the germline V gene, CDR1 is SGHTS and CDR2 is YDEGEE. The DNA of the CDR3 is TGTGCCAGCAGCCTAGTACAGGGTTCCAACTATGGCTACACCTTC. It codes for CASSLVQGSNYGYTF. Using reference TRBV5-8 and TRBJ1-2 for the parts outside the CDR3, the full variable domain is EAGVTQSPTHLIKTRGQQATLRCSPISGHTSVYWYQQALGLGLQFLLWYDEGEERNRGNFPPRFSGRQFPNYSSELNVNALELEDSALYLCASSLVQGSNYGYTFGSGTRLTVV.

This chain links TRBV5-1 with TRBJ2-1; 8 bases agree with TRBD2. The V gene's germline CDR1 is SGHRS and CDR2 YFSETQ. The CDR3 has 14 amino acids. Losses at the gene ends were 2 bases for V and 13 bases for J; bases not matched to a gene: 11. DNA of the CDR3: TGCGCCAGCAGCTTTATGCGGGAGGCGCAGCAACAGTTCTTC. The encoded protein is CASSFMREAQQQFF.

Comments on this clone: This sample includes further DNA sequences coding for the same CDR3. The CDR3 reads CASSLASGGSYEQYF. CDR3 bases: TGTGCCAGCAGCTTAGCCTCAGGGGGCTCCTACGAGCAGTACTTC. This chain links TRBV11-2 with TRBJ2-7, with 7 bases that match TRBD1. CDR1 is SGHAT and CDR2 is FQNNGV in the germline V gene. J lost 0 bases, V lost 1 base, and 3 bases had no gene match. CDR3 size: 15 residues.

This rearrangement joins TRBV10-3 to TRBJ1-2; weak D call: TRBD1 (5 bases). Germline V gene lookup returns CDR1 ENHRY and CDR2 SYGVKD. Trimming left V 0 bases short and J 0 bases short, with 5 bases between. CDR3 length: 14 residues. The CDR3 nucleotides read TGTGCCATCAGTGAGTCACAGGCTAACTATGGCTACACCTTC. Its protein product is CAISESQANYGYTF.

The chain joins TRBV27 to TRBJ2-7; D is perhaps TRBD1 or TRBD2 (6 bases each). Germline V lookup: CDR1 MNHEY, CDR2 SMNVEV (reference sequence). The CDR3 length is 15 residues. The V gene lost 5 bases and the J gene lost 3 bases, with 17 bases spanning the gap. The CDR3: CASSGPGAKSYEQYF. In DNA, the CDR3 is TGTGCCAGCAGTGGCCCGGGGGCAAAAAGCTACGAGCAGTACTTC.